These T cell receptor beta chains were read from a single sample in a study of human T cells and chemical hapten exposure. TCRdb analysed the RACE reads with MiXCR anew, one entry per CDR3 protein. This sample yields 300,000 to 400,000 distinct CDR3 sequences, of which under 9% are seen a single time; 8.4% belongs to the top ten. The specimen was whole blood, collected in connection with sensitization to the hapten diphenylcyclopropenone (DPC). All receptors derive from a woman younger than 35 with alopecia areata. Some clones in this sample may be carry-over from other donors' samples. Each CDR3 is given with its conserved first and last residue. D genes are given only for firm matches. Clone size is stated in some rows and not others, as once, few, many or a class when expanded.

clone_size	v_call	d_call	j_call	cdr3_nt	cdr3_aa
many	TRBV12-3/TRBV12-4	TRBD1	TRBJ2-1	TGTGCCAGCAGTTTAAGGGACAGGGTGGTCTTC	CASSLRDRVVF
many	TRBV29-1	NA	TRBJ1-1	TGCAGCGTTAAACTGCGTCTGGAGGGGAACACTGAAGCTTTCTTT	CSVKLRLEGNTEAFF
NA	TRBV12-3/TRBV12-4	NA	TRBJ1-5	TGTGCCAGCAGTTTGTCGGCAGGAGCGGGCAATCAGCCCCAGCATTTT	CASSLSAGAGNQPQHF
NA	TRBV6-1	TRBD1	TRBJ1-2	TGTGCCAGCAGCACCAACCAGGGGGTCTATGGCTACACCTTC	CASSTNQGVYGYTF
NA	TRBV19	NA	TRBJ1-2	TGTGCCAGCTCCGGGGGGTACGACTATGGCTACACCTTC	CASSGGYDYGYTF
many	TRBV12-3/TRBV12-4	TRBD1	TRBJ1-2	TGTGCCAGCAGCCCTGACAGGGTTCACTATAACGGCTACACCTTC	CASSPDRVHYNGYTF
NA	TRBV7-2	TRBD2	TRBJ2-3	TGTGCCAGCAGCTTAGGTAGCGGGGGATCAGATACGCAGTATTTT	CASSLGSGGSDTQYF
once	TRBV9	TRBD2	TRBJ2-3	TGTGCCAGCAGCGTAGAGGGGACTAGCGGGGGGCCTAGCACAGATACGCAGTATTTT	CASSVEGTSGGPSTDTQYF
NA	TRBV15	NA	TRBJ2-1	TGTGCCACCAGCAGAGATCTGGGCAGCGAGCAGTTCTTC	CATSRDLGSEQFF
NA	TRBV6-2/TRBV6-3	TRBD1	TRBJ2-7	TGTGCCAGCAGTTACGATGGGACAGGGCCCCAATCCACCCCTTCGCGACGAGGCGAGCAGTACTTC	CASSYDGTGPQSTPSRRGEQYF
NA	TRBV11-1	NA	TRBJ2-1	TGTGCCAGCAGCTTCGGGATCTACAATGAGCAGTTCTTC	CASSFGIYNEQFF
few	TRBV14	TRBD2	TRBJ2-1	TGTGCCAGCAGCCAGCTAGCGGGGTTGAATGAGCAGTTCTTC	CASSQLAGLNEQFF
few	TRBV6-2/TRBV6-3	NA	TRBJ2-2	TGTGCCAGCAGTTACTACCCCCGGGGTAACACCGGGGAGCTGTTTTTT	CASSYYPRGNTGELFF
few	TRBV18	NA	TRBJ2-7	TGTGCCAGCTCAAGTACTTACGGGGGAAACTACGAGCAGTACTTC	CASSSTYGGNYEQYF
many	TRBV9	NA	TRBJ1-5	TGTGCCAGCAGCGTGGGGGCCGAGGGGGCCCAGCATTTT	CASSVGAEGAQHF
few	TRBV10-3	TRBD2	TRBJ2-1	TGTGCCATCAGTGAGTCGGTGCGGAGTAGCGGGGGGGCCATTGAGCAGTTCTTC	CAISESVRSSGGAIEQFF
many	TRBV12-3/TRBV12-4	TRBD1	TRBJ2-7	TGTGCCAGCAGTTACGACAGGGACTACGAGCAGTACTTC	CASSYDRDYEQYF
many	TRBV5-1	NA	TRBJ1-6	TGCGCCAGCAGCTTGGCCGCGGGCTCAAATTCACCCCTCCACTTT	CASSLAAGSNSPLHF
few	TRBV20-1	NA	TRBJ1-1	TGCAGTGCTAGAGCCAGGAACACTGAAGCTTTCTTT	CSARARNTEAFF
many	TRBV20-1	TRBD1	TRBJ2-1	TGCAGTGCTAGAGGCCCGACAGGGGTCAATGAGCAGTTCTTC	CSARGPTGVNEQFF
many	TRBV27	NA	TRBJ2-7	TGTGCCAGCGGGCGACAGCTTGGCGAGCAGTACTTC	CASGRQLGEQYF
many	TRBV7-7	NA	TRBJ2-7	TGTGCTAGCAGCTCCTCCTCGGTTGGTGAGCAGTACTTC	CASSSSSVGEQYF
many	TRBV4-2	NA	TRBJ2-3	TGTGCCAGCAGCCAAGTATACGGAAGAGACACAGATACGCAGTATTTT	CASSQVYGRDTDTQYF
NA	TRBV24-1	NA	TRBJ2-1	TGTGCCACCAGTGATCGTAAGGCAGCAATTTTCTACAATGAGCAGTTCTTC	CATSDRKAAIFYNEQFF
many	TRBV29-1	TRBD1	TRBJ1-1	TGCAGCGTTCGTACAGGGGGCGGCACTGAAGCTTTCTTT	CSVRTGGGTEAFF
NA	TRBV29-1	NA	TRBJ2-6	TGCAGCGTTCTCCCGGACATAGACTCTGGGGCCAACGTCCTGACTTTC	CSVLPDIDSGANVLTF
few	TRBV6-5	NA	TRBJ1-2	TGTGCCAGCAGTGCGACAGCGCGCGATGGCTACACCTTC	CASSATARDGYTF
few	TRBV28	NA	TRBJ1-1	TGTGCCAGCAGAAACAAAGAAGCTTTCTTT	CASRNKEAFF
many	TRBV20-1	NA	TRBJ1-1	TGCAGTGCTAGACCGAATTCGGACAGTATGAACACTGAAGCTTTCTTT	CSARPNSDSMNTEAFF
many	TRBV2	NA	TRBJ2-7	TGTGCCAGCAGTTGGGTCCTCTACGAGCAGTACTTC	CASSWVLYEQYF
few	TRBV6-2/TRBV6-3	NA	TRBJ2-7	TGTGCCAGCAGTTCCCCCGGCGGGATCTACGAGCAGTACTTC	CASSSPGGIYEQYF
few	TRBV21-1	NA	TRBJ1-2	TGTGCCAGCAGCAAAGAGCCAGGCAACTATGGCTACACCTTC	CASSKEPGNYGYTF
few	TRBV7-2	NA	TRBJ1-5	TGTGCCAGCGGGCCACCCTATAGCAATCAGCCCCAGCATTTT	CASGPPYSNQPQHF
few	TRBV5-4	NA	TRBJ1-2	TGTGCCAGCAGCTTGGAACCCACCAACTATGGCTACACCTTC	CASSLEPTNYGYTF
NA	TRBV6-1	NA	TRBJ2-3	TGTGCCAGCAGCGCCGACAGATTTAGCACAGATACGCAGTATTTT	CASSADRFSTDTQYF
few	TRBV9	NA	TRBJ2-1	TGTGCCAGCAGCCCATGGAACGATGAGCAGTTCTTC	CASSPWNDEQFF
few	TRBV4-2	NA	TRBJ1-4	TGTGCCAGCAGCCAAGTAGGAACCGATCGTTATAATGAAAAACTGTTTTTT	CASSQVGTDRYNEKLFF
many	TRBV7-2	NA	TRBJ2-1	TGTGCCAGCAGCAAAAATGACGGATCCTACAATGAGCAGTTCTTC	CASSKNDGSYNEQFF
few	TRBV20-1	TRBD2	TRBJ2-3	TGCAGTGCTTCCAGCGGACTAGCGGGGGGTCCTAGCACAGATACGCAGTATTTT	CSASSGLAGGPSTDTQYF
NA	TRBV6-4	TRBD1	TRBJ2-3	TGTGCCAGCAAGACAGGGGCGAGCACAGATACGCAGTATTTT	CASKTGASTDTQYF
NA	TRBV7-6	NA	TRBJ2-2	TGTGCCAGCAGCCCCGGGACTCCCGGGGAGCTGTTTTTT	CASSPGTPGELFF
many	TRBV6-2/TRBV6-3	TRBD2	TRBJ2-1	TGTGCCAGCAGTTACTCGGAAGCGGGGAATGAGCAGTTCTTC	CASSYSEAGNEQFF